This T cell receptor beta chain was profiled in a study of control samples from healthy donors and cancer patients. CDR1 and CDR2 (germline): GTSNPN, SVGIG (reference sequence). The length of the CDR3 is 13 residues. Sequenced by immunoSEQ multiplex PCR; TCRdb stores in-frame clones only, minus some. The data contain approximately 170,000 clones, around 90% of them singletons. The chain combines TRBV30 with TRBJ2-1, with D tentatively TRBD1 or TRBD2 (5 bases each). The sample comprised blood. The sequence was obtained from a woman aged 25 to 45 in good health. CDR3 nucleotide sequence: TGTGCGCTACTCCGGGACGGCTACAATGAGCAGTTCTTC. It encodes CALLRDGYNEQFF. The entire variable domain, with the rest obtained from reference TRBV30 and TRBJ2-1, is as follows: SQTIHQWPATLVQPVGSPLSLECTVEGTSNPNLYWYRQAAGRGLQLLFYSVGIGQISSEVPQNLSASRPQDRQFILSSKKLLLSDSGFYLCALLRDGYNEQFFGPGTRLTVL.